Below, one TCR beta chain is given with its context. Its recognized antigen is unknown. The method was the immunoSEQ multiplex PCR assay. For the multiplex PCR, a mixture combining 60 forward primers for TCR Vbeta segments and 13 reverse primers for TCR Jbeta segments was used. The CDR3 region of rearranged TCR beta genes was amplified from genomic DNA by a multiplex PCR assay. Amplified TCR beta libraries were sequenced as 87-base-pair reads on the Illumina HiSeq System. Per the authors' processing: In a later analysis, tens of millions of unique TCR beta chains were counted across the roughly 610 repertoires, and roughly 11 million of these chains were shared by at least two donors. Raw reads were error-corrected and collapsed into unique sequences by a nearest-neighbor algorithm in which closely related sequences were merged to remove PCR and sequencing errors. V, D and J gene segments were assigned by aligning CDR3 sequences to IMGT reference sequences. For a sequence to be retained, at least a six-nucleotide match to both a V gene segment and a J gene segment was required. A rearrangement counted as productive if the CDR3 had no stop codons and remained in frame with V and J, and every other rearrangement counted as non-productive. CDR3 was defined by IMGT convention, running from the second conserved V-encoded cysteine to the conserved J-encoded phenylalanine. The earlier analysis of 587 of the donors excluded sequences that lacked an unambiguous match to a single V gene segment. An earlier analysis of 450 to 650 of the donors called V segments functional above 56.7% productive rearrangements and segregating when the between-donor standard deviation exceeded 5%. To diagnose cytomegalovirus status from the catalog of TCR beta chain sequences, a statistical classification framework was built. In a later analysis, TCR nucleotide sequences were compared against IMGT/GENE-DB human TR gene sequences so that V and J genes could be assigned. The TCRdist pipeline was used in a later analysis to assign CDR3 sequences and most-parsimonious VDJ recombination scenarios. In a later analysis, each TCR beta chain was defined by its CDR3 amino acid sequence together with its V-gene family, and reads without a unique V-gene family were excluded. As a way to deal with suspected cross-contamination and a sequencing artifact, a later analysis dropped under 600 nucleotide sequences that were highly shared and had low generation probability. In a later analysis, a clonal expansion index was calculated for each public chain from normalized within-repertoire ranks of inferred template counts. A later analysis computed generation probabilities with a VDJ recombination model fitted to out-of-frame rearrangements, and checked the results against IGoR. Hypergeometric tests were used in a later analysis to score TCR-TCR, TCR-HLA and TCR-CMV co-occurrence, with a repertoire-size bias correction applied to the TCR pairs. False discovery rates were estimated in a later analysis by permuting HLA or CMV assignments 20 times. In a later analysis, co-occurring TCRs were grouped with DBSCAN, and TCRdist sequence similarity was added when clustering was performed within HLA-allele-positive subsets. Repertoires with fewer than 30,000 or more than 120,000 public chains, plus five repertoires with anomalous nucleotide sharing, were excluded from co-occurrence clustering. Drawn from immuneACCESS, this table holds only the in-frame rearrangements with V and J called that TCRdb kept. Clones are partly lost; checked studies trace under half to an unresolved V gene and leave the rest unexplained. V, J and clone size are those of that table, while D and trimming were read from the DNA. The sample has around 200,000 clones on record. The ten top clones hold more than 0.95% of the sample.

The CDR3 numbers 13 residues from cysteine through phenylalanine. Left in the record is the CDR3 DNA by itself, 39 bases read in frame from the first base. The V end gives up 7 bases and the J end 6 bases, leaving 5 bases in the junction not matched to a gene. The germline V gene encodes CDR1 SGHVS and CDR2 FNYEAQ. The sample originates from a study of cytomegalovirus exposure and HLA in healthy donors (dated by TCRdb to the late 2010s). About the full investigation: According to an earlier analysis of 587 of the donors, 200 million or so T cells yielded over 90 million unique TCR beta sequences and approximately 300 Gb of sequence data. Because of strong linkage in the cohort, roughly five DR-DQ haplotypes were treated as single units for association and clustering. The genetic ancestry cluster associated with self-reported Caucasian donors included around 76% of the roughly 400 genotyped donors. An early release that covered about 600 HLA-typed donors contained about 300 gigabases of sequencing data and tens of millions of unique TCR sequences. An earlier analysis of around 640 of the donors used high-throughput TCR beta sequencing to judge whether each TCR beta V gene segment behaved as functional or pseudogenic. The number of typed donors differed by locus: about 620-630 for A, B, C, DRB1 and DQB1; about 520 for DQA1; approximately 610 for DPA1; and around 450 for DPB1. The study profiled the T cell repertoires of fewer than 850 subjects by immunosequencing and related them to cytomegalovirus serostatus. HLA typing included class I and class II loci at four-digit resolution. Among some 410 genotyped donors of the cohort, an average of around 240,000 unique TCR beta nucleotide sequences were sequenced per donor, roughly a sixth of them non-productive. Alongside the repertoire data, information on donor age, sex, ethnicity and CMV serostatus was compiled. To predict cytomegalovirus infection status, the study brought together high-throughput TCR immunosequencing, statistical association of individual TCRs with disease status, and machine learning. Rather than drawing on any new phenotypic data, the later analysis identified candidate immune exposures from TCR beta sequences and the way those sequences occurred across donors. The study was designed to test whether signatures of past pathogen exposure could be identified by cataloging public T cell receptors. Besides the first cohort of 500 to 700 subjects, a separate validation cohort made up of roughly 130 different subjects was used. In a later genetic analysis, genome-wide SNP genotypes for about 60% of the 666 donors were used, and that subset was treated as a discovery cohort. Every repertoire in the discovery cohort had been generated on one and the same sequencing platform. In a later analysis, previously published TCR beta repertoires from hundreds of donors were re-analyzed and high-resolution HLA genotyping was added so that TCR occurrence patterns could be studied. The investigation overall reported the following: According to a later analysis, most CMV-associated TCR beta chains appeared to be HLA-restricted, and the HLA associations seemed to be driven largely by CMV exposure. Linkage disequilibrium might explain the correlated functional status among segregating V segments, but an unknown experimental factor could not be ruled out. Broadly in line with IMGT annotations, most TCR beta V segments showed up in productive rearrangements about 87% or about 30% of the time in an earlier analysis of approximately 640 of the donors. Because counts were too low, seventeen rarely observed V segments, including chromosome 9 orphons, were left out of the earlier analysis of approximately 500 of the donors. A later genetic analysis reported fewer N-insertions in productive TCRs among donors in an Asian-associated ancestry cluster than the roughly 700-donor mean. A cluster of highly shared sequence variants was judged likely to be a technical artifact of the sequencing pipeline. Most TCR sequences were observed very rarely across donors, whereas some public TCRs were present in many individuals. A further reported finding was that TCR beta sequences accurately predicted the HLA-A and HLA-B alleles for most subjects in the first cohort. A later analysis found that TCR association rates varied across HLA loci, with DRB1 alleles showing the most associated TCRs and HLA-C alleles the fewest. The authors suggested that the approach could potentially be extended to other disease states and immunological phenotypes. In both the original and validation cohorts, the classifier was reported to diagnose cytomegalovirus status with high specificity and sensitivity. The study listed 150 to 200 TCR beta chains as associated with cytomegalovirus. In a later genetic analysis, a missense DCLRE1C variant was associated with V-gene and J-gene trimming of TCR beta chains, and the association was replicated in an independent cohort. The 87-base-pair reads could not distinguish some IMGT-functional V segments, including TRBV6-2 and TRBV6-3, so those segments were excluded. This cohort had only TCR beta chains sequenced, and the lack of alpha or paired-chain data limited which features could be detected. In vitro tests confirmed that a few of the cytomegalovirus-associated TCR beta chains recognize cytomegalovirus antigens. According to a later analysis, parvovirus B19, influenza, CMV and Epstein-Barr virus appeared linked to several top co-occurrence clusters. Presence/absence analyses assumed roughly uniform sequencing depth across donors, an assumption that may not hold. Strong co-occurrence of HLA alleles, especially DR and DQ, made assigning TCR associations to individual alleles difficult. Because some donors lacked HLA typing at each locus, the association tests relied only on the typed subset. For the cohort, immune exposure information was limited to CMV serostatus. In a later analysis, 16,951 TCR beta sequences were associated with specific HLA alleles at a false discovery rate of 0.05. In a later analysis, HLA-associated TCR beta chains showed more clonal expansion and lower generation probabilities than non-associated chains that were equally common.

The cohort comprised fewer than 750 healthy bone marrow donors. At the time of sampling, all cohort members were nominally healthy, though unrecorded immune exposures were likely present. The donor tested CMV seropositive and was one of the 289 seropositive cohort members. A peripheral blood sample was provided by each donor, and peripheral blood mononuclear cells were used for TCR beta sequencing. Genomic DNA was extracted from the blood cell samples with the Qiagen DNeasy Blood Extraction Kit. The clonotype originates from a girl aged 2-10 years in good health and CMV-seropositive. This chain joins TRBV7-6 to TRBJ2-1; TRBD1 matches 8 bases in the middle. Material: PBMCs. The CDR3 region: CASTADRVNEQFF. The bases are TGTGCCAGCACCGCGGACAGGGTCAATGAGCAGTTCTTC.